A selection of T cell receptor beta chains follows, all from one sample in a study of T cells in Graves' hyperthyroidism and ophthalmopathy. TCRdb called the multiplex PCR reads again in MiXCR, with one record for every CDR3 protein. The sample records about 500,000 distinct CDR3 sequences, about 16% being singletons. The source material was blood. All receptors derive from a woman under 40 with Graves' ophthalmopathy. Each CDR3 is given with its conserved first and last residue. D genes are given only for firm matches. The size entry is marked missing in some rows and otherwise reads once, few, many or a size class.

clone size: few
J gene: TRBJ2-7
D gene: -
V gene: TRBV6-1
CDR3 DNA: TGTGCCAGCAGTGAACGTGCGAAGGGGGATTACGAGCAGTACTTC
CDR3 protein: CASSERAKGDYEQYF

clone size: many
J gene: TRBJ2-3
D gene: TRBD2
V gene: TRBV6-5
CDR3 DNA: TGTGCCAGCAGTCAATCGACTAGCCCCACAGATACGCAGTATTTT
CDR3 protein: CASSQSTSPTDTQYF

clone size: many
J gene: TRBJ2-3
D gene: TRBD1
V gene: TRBV7-8
CDR3 DNA: TGTGCCAGCAGCTTAGCAGACAGGGTAATCACAGATACGCAGTATTTT
CDR3 protein: CASSLADRVITDTQYF

clone size: few
J gene: TRBJ2-7
D gene: -
V gene: TRBV24-1
CDR3 DNA: TGTGCCACCAGTGATCCTCAACGAGAGCAGTACTTC
CDR3 protein: CATSDPQREQYF

clone size: -
J gene: TRBJ2-7
D gene: TRBD2
V gene: TRBV10-3
CDR3 DNA: TGTGCCATCAGTGAGTCTGTGGCGGGAGGCTACGAGCAGTACTTC
CDR3 protein: CAISESVAGGYEQYF

clone size: few
J gene: TRBJ2-3
D gene: TRBD2
V gene: TRBV9
CDR3 DNA: TGTGCCAGCAGCGGTAGCGGGAAGGCAGATACGCAGTATTTT
CDR3 protein: CASSGSGKADTQYF

clone size: few
J gene: TRBJ1-3
D gene: -
V gene: TRBV20-1
CDR3 DNA: TGCAGTGCCATCAAAACAGGGTTTGGAAACACCATATATTTT
CDR3 protein: CSAIKTGFGNTIYF

clone size: -
J gene: TRBJ1-2
D gene: TRBD1
V gene: TRBV27
CDR3 DNA: TGTGCCACCTTTGCCGGGACAGGGGAGGGCTACACCTTC
CDR3 protein: CATFAGTGEGYTF

clone size: -
J gene: TRBJ2-1
D gene: TRBD2
V gene: TRBV20-1
CDR3 DNA: TGCAGTGCTAGAGTAGCGGGAGGGCCAGATGAGCAGTTCTTC
CDR3 protein: CSARVAGGPDEQFF

clone size: -
J gene: TRBJ2-3
D gene: -
V gene: TRBV7-9
CDR3 DNA: TGTGCCAGCAGCTTCGGACCGGAAGGAGGAACAGATACGCAGTATTTT
CDR3 protein: CASSFGPEGGTDTQYF

clone size: few
J gene: TRBJ2-3
D gene: -
V gene: TRBV5-4
CDR3 DNA: TGTGCCAGCAGCCCGGCCGTGACTAACTCAGATACGCAGTATTTT
CDR3 protein: CASSPAVTNSDTQYF

clone size: -
J gene: TRBJ2-1
D gene: TRBD1
V gene: TRBV3-1
CDR3 DNA: TGTGCCAGCAGCCTATGGACAGGGATTAATGAGCAGTTCTTC
CDR3 protein: CASSLWTGINEQFF